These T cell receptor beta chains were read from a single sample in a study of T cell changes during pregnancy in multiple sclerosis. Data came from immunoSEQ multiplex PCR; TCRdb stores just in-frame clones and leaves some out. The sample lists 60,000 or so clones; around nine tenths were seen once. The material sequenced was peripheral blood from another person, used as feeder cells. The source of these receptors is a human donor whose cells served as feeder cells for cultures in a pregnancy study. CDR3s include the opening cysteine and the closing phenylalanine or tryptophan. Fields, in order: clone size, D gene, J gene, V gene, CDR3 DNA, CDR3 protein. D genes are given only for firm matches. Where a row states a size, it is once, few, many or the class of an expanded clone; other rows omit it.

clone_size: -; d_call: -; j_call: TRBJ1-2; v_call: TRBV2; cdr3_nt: TGTGCCAGCAGTGCGACATACCTCACCTCTTTTTATGGCTACACCTTC; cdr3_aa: CASSATYLTSFYGYTF
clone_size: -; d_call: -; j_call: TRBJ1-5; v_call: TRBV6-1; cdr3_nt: TGTGCCAGCACCTTTGGACAGAATCACAATCAGCCCCAGCATTTT; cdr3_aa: CASTFGQNHNQPQHF
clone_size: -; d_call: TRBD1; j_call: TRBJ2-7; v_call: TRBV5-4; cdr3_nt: TGTGCCAGCAGCCAATCCGGGACAGGGGATCACGAGCAGTACTTC; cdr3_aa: CASSQSGTGDHEQYF
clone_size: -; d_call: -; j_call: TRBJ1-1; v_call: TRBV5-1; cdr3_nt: TGCGCCAGCAGCTTGGGTTCCCGGAACACTGAAGCTTTCTTT; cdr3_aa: CASSLGSRNTEAFF
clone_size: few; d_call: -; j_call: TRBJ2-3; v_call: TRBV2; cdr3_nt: TGTGCCAGCAGTGTATTAGATACGCAGTATTTT; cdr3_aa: CASSVLDTQYF
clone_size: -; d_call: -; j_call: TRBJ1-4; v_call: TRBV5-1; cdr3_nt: TGCGCCAGCAGCTTAAGTGCAACTAATGAAAAACTGTTTTTT; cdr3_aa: CASSLSATNEKLFF
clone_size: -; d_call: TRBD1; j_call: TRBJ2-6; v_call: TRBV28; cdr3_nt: TGTGCCAGCAGTCCCAGGACAGGGGTATCCTCTGGGGCCAACGTCCTGACTTTC; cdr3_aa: CASSPRTGVSSGANVLTF
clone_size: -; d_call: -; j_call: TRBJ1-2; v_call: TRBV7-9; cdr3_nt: TGTGCCAGCAGCTTAGGTCAGGGGTCGGGTTACGGCTACACCTTC; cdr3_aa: CASSLGQGSGYGYTF
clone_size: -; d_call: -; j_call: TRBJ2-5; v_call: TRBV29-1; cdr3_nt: TGCAGCGTGGGGAGCGGCCAAGAGACCCAGTACTTC; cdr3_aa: CSVGSGQETQYF
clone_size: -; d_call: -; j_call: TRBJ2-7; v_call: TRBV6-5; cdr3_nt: TGTGCCAGCAGTGCAGGAGGCGAGCAGTACTTC; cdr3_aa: CASSAGGEQYF
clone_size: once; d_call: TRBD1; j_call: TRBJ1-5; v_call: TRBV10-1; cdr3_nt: TGCGCCACCTTAACAGGGGACAGGCATTTCAATCAGCCCCAGCATTTT; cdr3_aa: CATLTGDRHFNQPQHF
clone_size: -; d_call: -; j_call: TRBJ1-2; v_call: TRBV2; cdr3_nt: TGTGCCAGCAGTGAAGTCTACTATGGCTACACCTTC; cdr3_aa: CASSEVYYGYTF
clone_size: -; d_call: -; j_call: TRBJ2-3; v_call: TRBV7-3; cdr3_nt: TGTGCCAGCAGCCCCTCGCCAGGGACGCAGTATTTT; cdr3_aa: CASSPSPGTQYF
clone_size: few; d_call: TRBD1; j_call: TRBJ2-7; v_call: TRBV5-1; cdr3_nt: TGCGCCAGCAGCTTTCAATCGGGACAGGGGACATACTCCTACGAGCAGTACTTC; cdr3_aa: CASSFQSGQGTYSYEQYF
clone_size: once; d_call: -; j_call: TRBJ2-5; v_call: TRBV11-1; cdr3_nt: TGTGCCAGCAGCCCCCGGCGACAGCAAGAGACCCAGTACTTC; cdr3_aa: CASSPRRQQETQYF
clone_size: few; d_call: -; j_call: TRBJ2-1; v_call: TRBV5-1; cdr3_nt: TGCGCCAGCAGCTTGGATGGGACCGATTCTAGCAATGAGCAGTTCTTC; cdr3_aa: CASSLDGTDSSNEQFF
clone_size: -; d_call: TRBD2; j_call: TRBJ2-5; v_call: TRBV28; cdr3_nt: TGTGCCAGCAGTCTAGCGGGGGCTGGGGAAGAGACCCAGTACTTC; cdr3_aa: CASSLAGAGEETQYF
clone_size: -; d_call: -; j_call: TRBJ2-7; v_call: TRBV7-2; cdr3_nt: TGTGCCAGCAGTTCCAGCGGGACAGTCCACGAGCAGTACTTC; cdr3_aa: CASSSSGTVHEQYF
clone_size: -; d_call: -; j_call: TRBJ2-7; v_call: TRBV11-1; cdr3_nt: TGTGCCAGCAGCTTAGGACCCAACGAGCAGTACTTC; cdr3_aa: CASSLGPNEQYF
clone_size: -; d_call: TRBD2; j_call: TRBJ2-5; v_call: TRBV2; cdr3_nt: TGTGCCAGCAGTGATAGCGGGGGGCCGCAAGAGACCCAGTACTTC; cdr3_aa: CASSDSGGPQETQYF
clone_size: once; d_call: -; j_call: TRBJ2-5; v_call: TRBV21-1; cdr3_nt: TGTGCCAGCAGCAACCGAGGCGGCCAGCGGGAGACCCAGTACTTC; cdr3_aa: CASSNRGGQRETQYF
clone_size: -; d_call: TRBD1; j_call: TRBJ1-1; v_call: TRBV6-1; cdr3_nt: TGTGCCAGCAGGGGACAGGGTGGACAAGCTTTCTTT; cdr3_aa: CASRGQGGQAFF
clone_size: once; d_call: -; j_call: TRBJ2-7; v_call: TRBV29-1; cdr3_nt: TGCAGCGTTGTCTCGTCAGGCCCGGACGAGCAGTACTTC; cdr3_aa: CSVVSSGPDEQYF
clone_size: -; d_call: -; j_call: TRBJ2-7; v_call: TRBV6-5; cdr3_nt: TGTGCCAGCAGCCACACAGGAGAGCAGTACTTC; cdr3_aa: CASSHTGEQYF
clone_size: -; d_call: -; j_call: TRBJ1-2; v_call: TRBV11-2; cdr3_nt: TGTGCCAGCAGCTTAATCCGGGGACGATCCTATGGCTACACCTTC; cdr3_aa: CASSLIRGRSYGYTF
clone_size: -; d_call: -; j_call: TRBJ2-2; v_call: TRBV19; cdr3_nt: TGTGCCAGTAGTATAAGATTAGGAGGGGCCGGGGAGCTGTTTTTT; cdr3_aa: CASSIRLGGAGELFF
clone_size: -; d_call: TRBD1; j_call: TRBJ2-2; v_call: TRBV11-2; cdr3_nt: TGTGCCAGCATAGGCGGGACAGGGGAGTCCGGGGAGCTGTTTTTT; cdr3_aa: CASIGGTGESGELFF
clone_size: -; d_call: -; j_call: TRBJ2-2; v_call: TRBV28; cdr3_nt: TGTGCCACTACGGAGCCCAGGGCCGGGGAGCTGTTTTTT; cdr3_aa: CATTEPRAGELFF
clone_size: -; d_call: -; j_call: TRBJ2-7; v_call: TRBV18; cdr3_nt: TGTGCCAGCTCTGGGGGCAGGGCCTACGAGCAGTACTTC; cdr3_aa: CASSGGRAYEQYF
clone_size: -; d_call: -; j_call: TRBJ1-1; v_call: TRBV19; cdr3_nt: TGTGCCAGTAGTATTTTCAGCAGGAACACTGAAGCTTTCTTT; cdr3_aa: CASSIFSRNTEAFF
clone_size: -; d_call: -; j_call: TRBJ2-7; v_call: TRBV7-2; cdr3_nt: TGTGCCAGCAGTTACTTCCGGGACACCCTCCTGCGGCAGTACTTC; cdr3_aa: CASSYFRDTLLRQYF
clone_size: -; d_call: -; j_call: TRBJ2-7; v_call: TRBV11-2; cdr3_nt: TGTGCCAGCAGCTTAGATCCGGGACACTACGAGCAGTACTTC; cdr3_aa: CASSLDPGHYEQYF
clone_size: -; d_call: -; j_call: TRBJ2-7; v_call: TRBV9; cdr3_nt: TGTGCCAGCAGCTCCACTCTAGGGATCTACGAGCAGTACTTC; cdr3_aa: CASSSTLGIYEQYF
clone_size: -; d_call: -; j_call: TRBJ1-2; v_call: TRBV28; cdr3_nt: TGTGCCAGCAGTTTATATCGGGGAAGCTACACCTTC; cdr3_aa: CASSLYRGSYTF
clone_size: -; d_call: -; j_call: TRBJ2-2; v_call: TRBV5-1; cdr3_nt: TGCGCCAGCAGCTTGGGACCCACGGGCGGATCGAACACCGGGGAGCTGTTTTTT; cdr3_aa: CASSLGPTGGSNTGELFF
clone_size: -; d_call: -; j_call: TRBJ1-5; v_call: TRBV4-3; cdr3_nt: TGCGCCAGCAGCCCCCGGCACCCGCCCAGTCAGCCCCAGCATTTT; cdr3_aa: CASSPRHPPSQPQHF